This TCR beta chain was documented in a study of shared clonotypes between healthy human individuals. In germline, CDR1 is SNHLY, CDR2 FYNNEI. This CDR3 has 13 amino acids. Between the trimmed V and J ends, which lost 3 bases and 9 bases, there was a span of 12 bases. This table comes from immunoSEQ multiplex PCR, and its TCRdb copy is limited to in-frame clones, with some not included. The table shows millions of clones, with roughly 94% occurring only once. The chain couples TRBV2 to TRBJ2-1; D remains ambiguous. The sequencing sample was made of naive CD4+ T cells sorted from blood. Noted subset: CD45RA+ positively selected. The clonotype originates from a man aged 18 to 30 in good health. DNA for the CDR3: TGTGCCAGCAGTGACGAAATTTTGGGTGAGCAGTTCTTC. Translating gives CASSDEILGEQFF.